This T cell receptor beta chain derives from a study of control samples from healthy donors and cancer patients. The CDR3 runs 16 residues. Germline V gives CDR1 SGHNT, CDR2 YENEEA. V dropped 3 bases and J dropped 4; count of bases not matched to a gene: 4. Libraries were prepared by immunoSEQ multiplex PCR; TCRdb keeps only in-frame clonotypes and omits some of them. The sample records about 170,000 clones, about 94% being singletons. This chain joins TRBV11-3 and TRBJ2-5, with 14 bases aligning to TRBD2. This TCR was recovered from a woman aged 60-70 years in good health. Sequenced sample: blood. The CDR3 region has the DNA TGTGCCAGCAGCTTGACTAGCGGGGGGGTAACAGAGACCCAGTACTTC. This translates into CASSLTSGGVTETQYF.